This entry lists 5 T cell receptor beta chains sequenced from one sample in a study of T cell responses to AZD1222 COVID-19 vaccine. The repertoire was sequenced with immunoSEQ multiplex PCR; TCRdb's copy has only in-frame clones and lacks some. The repertoire holds about 120,000 clones, over 80% seen once, with around 14% in the top ten. Specimen: peripheral blood, collected on day 0 of AZD1222 vaccination. The receptor source for this set is an adult in good health.

V gene TRBV6-2 or TRBV6-3 combines with J gene TRBJ1-5; D is possibly TRBD1 (6 bases). Deletions cut 2 bases from V and 0 bases from J, with 17 bases between. CDR1 MNHEY and CDR2 SVGEGT come from the germline V gene. CDR3 length equals 18 residues. The CDR3 here is CASSYKGGPSPSNQPQHF. As DNA, the CDR3 is TGTGCCAGCAGTTACAAGGGGGGACCGTCTCCTAGCAATCAGCCCCAGCATTTT.

The chain joins TRBV11-2 to TRBJ1-2; D ambiguous. CDR1 SGHAT and CDR2 FQNNGV come from the germline V gene. V lost 1 base, J lost 8 bases, and 14 bases lay in between. The CDR3 contains 14 residues. In nucleotides, the CDR3 is TGTGCCAGCAGCTTAGGTGGGGAAATTAGCGGCTACACCTTC. Amino acids: CASSLGGEISGYTF. Filled out from reference TRBV11-2 and TRBJ1-2, the complete variable domain reads EAGVAQSPRYKIIEKRQSVAFWCNPISGHATLYWYQQILGQGPKLLIQFQNNGVVDDSQLPKDRFSAERLKGVDSTLKIQPAKLEDSAVYLCASSLGGEISGYTFGSGTRLTVV.

This chain links TRBV12-3 or TRBV12-4 with TRBJ1-2; D gene uncertain. Trimming took off 1 base at V and 6 bases at J, with 9 bases between the two ends. This CDR3 is built from 13 residues. The CDR3 region has the DNA TGTGCCAGCAGTTTAGGTACCGTCGATGGCTACACCTTC. Translating gives CASSLGTVDGYTF.

This chain links TRBV11-2 with TRBJ2-2; D not resolved. Germline CDR1 and CDR2: SGHAT and FQNNGV. V was shortened by 2 bases and J by 8 bases, with 6 bases between the two germline ends. The CDR3 sequence is 12 residues long. The CDR3 nucleotides read TGTGCCAGCAGCTTAAGTGAAGGGGAGCTGTTTTTT. Translating gives CASSLSEGELFF.

The genes are TRBV15 and TRBJ1-2; unclear D gene. The germline V and J ends were trimmed by 0 bases and 9 bases, with 8 bases remaining between them. Germline V gene lookup returns CDR1 LNHNV and CDR2 YYDKDF (reference sequence). The CDR3 is 12 residues long. This CDR3 is CATSRDHQSYTF. In nucleotides, the CDR3 is TGTGCCACCAGCAGAGATCACCAGAGCTACACCTTC.